This T cell receptor (beta chain) was profiled in a study of memory CD4+ T cells and cytomegalovirus serostatus. At the level of the study: This sample comes from healthy Belgian adults, 9 CMV seropositive, 24 seronegative. Overall study results and limits: Each of approximately 73 CMV-associated TCRbeta sequences occurred in one to five individuals. A US-trained random forest predicted CMV serostatus with median AUC around 0.91.

The protocol was immunoSEQ multiplex PCR, while the TCRdb copy is restricted to in-frame clones and leaves out a portion. The sample holds about 75,000 clones, roughly 80% seen once. Single viable CD3+CD4+CD8-CD45RO+ cells were sorted as the memory CD4+ T cells. Donors' CMV status reflects serum IgG against pp150, pp28, p38, p52. This clone occurred a few times. Its antigen remains unidentified. The sequence was obtained from an adult in good health and CMV-seropositive. Sequenced material: memory CD4+ T cells from blood.

The CDR3: CASSQEWGFQPQHF. CDR3 nucleotide sequence: TGCGCCAGCAGCCAAGAGTGGGGATTTCAGCCCCAGCATTTT. The V and J genes are TRBV4-1 and TRBJ1-5; D not certain. The germline CDR1 and CDR2 sequences are MGHRA and YSYEKL. The V end lost 0 bases, the J end lost 6 bases, and 9 bases lay between the germline ends. The CDR3 has 14 residues.